This T cell receptor (beta chain) originates from a study of T-cell reconstitution after alpha-beta-depleted transplantation in children. This clonotype turned up a few times. The TCRbeta library was prepared with unique molecular identifiers. TCRdb called the PCR reads again in MiXCR, with one record for every CDR3 protein. The sample has a few hundred thousand distinct CDR3 sequences; more than 9% are singletons. The material sequenced was PBMCs from the stem cell graft donor, taken from the stem cell graft. This receptor was obtained from a human donor who donated a stem cell graft to a child with SCID.

Written as DNA, the CDR3 is TGCGCCAGCAGCTTGGTAGGACAGGGGGATGAGCAGTTCTTC. Protein: CASSLVGQGDEQFF. J is TRBJ2-1 and V is TRBV5-1; TRBD1 matches 10 bases. This CDR3 is 14 amino acids long. After removal of 0 bases from V and 8 bases from J, the junction contained 2 bases not matched to a gene. CDR1 SGHRS and CDR2 YFSETQ come from the germline V gene. The variable domain in full, with the rest retrieved from reference TRBV5-1 and TRBJ2-1, is KAGVTQTPRYLIKTRGQQVTLSCSPISGHRSVSWYQQTPGQGLQFLFEYFSETQRNKGNFPGRFSGRQFSNSRSEMNVSTLELGDSALYLCASSLVGQGDEQFFGPGTRLTVL.